A selection of T cell receptor beta chains follows, all from one sample in a study of cytomegalovirus exposure and HLA in healthy donors. Assay: immunoSEQ multiplex PCR; the TCRdb copy retains only in-frame clones and omits some. The sample consists of some 100,000 clones, around 85% of them appearing once. The specimen sequenced was PBMCs. These receptors originate from a young man in good health and CMV-seronegative. Each CDR3 is given with its conserved first and last residue.

j_call: TRBJ2-7
v_call: TRBV4-1
cdr3_aa: CASSQEPVISYEQYF

j_call: TRBJ2-3
v_call: TRBV6-6
cdr3_aa: CASSYGWTGGADTQYF

j_call: TRBJ2-5
v_call: TRBV6-6
cdr3_aa: CASSSIAGLGETQYF

j_call: TRBJ2-7
v_call: TRBV25-1
cdr3_aa: CASSAQGAYEQYF

j_call: TRBJ2-7
v_call: TRBV28
cdr3_aa: CASSPTGGLSLEQYF

j_call: TRBJ1-2
v_call: TRBV4-1
cdr3_aa: CASSQDPDRGGGFYGYTF

j_call: TRBJ1-1
v_call: TRBV6-5
cdr3_aa: CASSTRTGGTEAFF

j_call: TRBJ2-3
v_call: TRBV9
cdr3_aa: CASSVGAGGTDTQYF

j_call: TRBJ2-5
v_call: TRBV27
cdr3_aa: CASSPAWGVQETQYF

j_call: TRBJ1-2
v_call: TRBV28
cdr3_aa: CASRSPGFYGYTF

j_call: TRBJ2-5
v_call: TRBV30
cdr3_aa: CAWSVQGRLRTETQYF

j_call: TRBJ1-6
v_call: TRBV6-1
cdr3_aa: CASSEYREPFSPLHF

j_call: TRBJ2-7
v_call: TRBV9
cdr3_aa: CASSVGDSSYEQYF

j_call: TRBJ1-4
v_call: TRBV28
cdr3_aa: CASSPRQGLGEKLFF

j_call: TRBJ1-3
v_call: TRBV19
cdr3_aa: CASRTTVASGNTIYF

j_call: TRBJ2-1
v_call: TRBV5-1
cdr3_aa: CASSLVRNEQFF

j_call: TRBJ1-6
v_call: TRBV6-1
cdr3_aa: CASSQRDSPLHF

j_call: TRBJ2-1
v_call: TRBV14
cdr3_aa: CASSQVGTRTNEQFF

j_call: TRBJ2-2
v_call: TRBV5-6
cdr3_aa: CASSTGTGGGSGELFF

j_call: TRBJ2-1
v_call: TRBV30
cdr3_aa: CAWTGSSYNEQFF

j_call: TRBJ2-7
v_call: TRBV7-9
cdr3_aa: CASSYSGVHYEQYF

j_call: TRBJ2-3
v_call: TRBV6-5
cdr3_aa: CASRDREDTQYF

j_call: TRBJ2-7
v_call: TRBV15
cdr3_aa: CATSRLGSLVYEQYF

j_call: TRBJ1-1
v_call: TRBV5-5
cdr3_aa: CASSGGNEAFF

j_call: TRBJ1-5
v_call: TRBV6-6
cdr3_aa: CASGRDRNQPQHF

j_call: TRBJ2-7
v_call: TRBV15
cdr3_aa: CATSRVPAGGYEQYF

j_call: TRBJ2-5
v_call: TRBV27
cdr3_aa: CASSSSTGFQETQYF

j_call: TRBJ2-3
v_call: TRBV5-1
cdr3_aa: CASSLGGTPAEVTQYF

j_call: TRBJ2-7
v_call: TRBV21-1
cdr3_aa: CASSKVSSGTYEQYF

j_call: TRBJ2-7
v_call: TRBV7-9
cdr3_aa: CASSSGQGMYEQYF

j_call: TRBJ2-3
v_call: TRBV4-3
cdr3_aa: CASTPGGSTGVSTQYF

j_call: TRBJ1-4
v_call: TRBV20-1
cdr3_aa: CSAAFREKLFF

j_call: TRBJ2-1
v_call: TRBV5-3
cdr3_aa: CARRRGQGVIDEQFF

j_call: TRBJ2-6
v_call: TRBV9
cdr3_aa: CASSGGVSGANVLTF

j_call: TRBJ2-2
v_call: TRBV6-1
cdr3_aa: CASSASGNAAGELFF

j_call: TRBJ2-1
v_call: TRBV7-3
cdr3_aa: CASSEASGLNEQFF

j_call: TRBJ1-5
v_call: TRBV4-1
cdr3_aa: CASSQAQGFNQPQHF

j_call: TRBJ1-4
v_call: TRBV2
cdr3_aa: CASSEAGSGDEKLFF

j_call: TRBJ1-5
v_call: TRBV19
cdr3_aa: CASSIRAQPQHF

j_call: TRBJ1-3
v_call: TRBV7-9
cdr3_aa: CASSRAGEGWNTIYF

j_call: TRBJ2-1
v_call: TRBV27
cdr3_aa: CASSFRLAGGPSNEQFF

j_call: TRBJ2-7
v_call: TRBV27
cdr3_aa: CASSLTSGGSYEQYF

j_call: TRBJ1-2
v_call: TRBV5-1
cdr3_aa: CASSFTAGQGLHYGYTF

j_call: TRBJ2-3
v_call: TRBV5-6
cdr3_aa: CASSFAGYTDTQYF

j_call: TRBJ1-4
v_call: TRBV9
cdr3_aa: CASSDDRGDEKLFF

j_call: TRBJ1-4
v_call: TRBV5-1
cdr3_aa: CASRRDRDEKLFF

j_call: TRBJ1-4
v_call: TRBV27
cdr3_aa: CASSLQGGHEKLFF

j_call: TRBJ2-7
v_call: TRBV6-1
cdr3_aa: CASSEGGGGYEQYF

j_call: TRBJ2-5
v_call: TRBV5-4
cdr3_aa: CASSNVGTSGRAGGVRYF

j_call: TRBJ1-1
v_call: TRBV9
cdr3_aa: CASSVSSTNTEAFF

j_call: TRBJ2-3
v_call: TRBV5-4
cdr3_aa: CASSPLQGSDTQYF

j_call: TRBJ1-1
v_call: TRBV5-6
cdr3_aa: CASSYTGYTEAFF

j_call: TRBJ2-7
v_call: TRBV27
cdr3_aa: CASSSPGLAGSYEQYF